These T cell receptor beta chains were read from a single sample in a study of shared clonotypes between healthy human individuals. TCRdb's table, derived via immunoSEQ multiplex PCR, lists solely in-frame clones and lacks some. The table records about half a million clones, more than 65% of them present only once. Sequencing was performed on PBMCs. The origin of the receptors is a woman aged 40 to 50 in good health. Some clones in this sample may be carry-over from other donors' samples. The CDR3 runs from the conserved cysteine through the conserved F or W. Each record gives: V gene, J gene, clone size, D gene, CDR3 DNA, CDR3 protein. A D gene is named only where the DNA matches it firmly. Clone size is shown for a subset of rows, as once, few, many or a class of expanded clone.

TRBV7-2	TRBJ2-7	NA	TRBD1	TGTGCCAGCAGCTCGGGACAGGGGCTCTCCTACGAGCAGTACTTC	CASSSGQGLSYEQYF
TRBV29-1	TRBJ2-1	NA	TRBD2	TGCAGCGTTGAAGTGACTAGCGGGGGGGACGGTGAGCAGTTCTTC	CSVEVTSGGDGEQFF
TRBV7-2	TRBJ2-1	NA	TRBD1	TGTGCCAGCAGCAAGGACAGGATCAATGAGCAGTTCTTC	CASSKDRINEQFF
TRBV2	TRBJ1-5	NA	TRBD1	TGTGCCAGCAGAAAGGGGACAGGGGCCACTAATCAGCCCCAGCATTTT	CASRKGTGATNQPQHF
TRBV4-1	TRBJ2-2	NA	TRBD2	TGCGCCAGCAGCCAAGCTGTCCGGACTAGCGGGGACACCGGGGAGCTGTTTTTT	CASSQAVRTSGDTGELFF
TRBV18	TRBJ1-5	NA	TRBD1	TGTGCCAGCTCACCACAGGGGGCGGATAGCAATCAGCCCCAGCATTTT	CASSPQGADSNQPQHF
TRBV2	TRBJ2-7	many	TRBD2	TGTGCCAGCAGTGTATCCAGCGGGATGGGGTCCTACGAGCAGTACTTC	CASSVSSGMGSYEQYF
TRBV29-1	TRBJ2-7	NA	TRBD2	TGCAGCGTTGAAGATCTCGAGGCGGGAGGGGGATACGAGCAGTACTTC	CSVEDLEAGGGYEQYF
TRBV29-1	TRBJ1-5	NA	NA	TGCAGCGTTCGGCAAGATAGCAATCAGCCCCAGCATTTT	CSVRQDSNQPQHF
TRBV2	TRBJ2-5	NA	TRBD2	TGTGCCAGCAAGCCTAGCGGGAGCTTCAGGGAGACCCAGTACTTC	CASKPSGSFRETQYF
TRBV6-1	TRBJ1-2	NA	NA	TGTGCCAGCAGTGAAGTGGGCAGGGGTAGCGGCTACACCTTC	CASSEVGRGSGYTF
TRBV27	TRBJ2-2	NA	TRBD1	TGTGCCAGCAGGGTACAGGGGGCTGCCGGGGAGCTGTTTTTT	CASRVQGAAGELFF
TRBV28	TRBJ1-1	NA	NA	TGTGCCAGCCTCCCGGGACAACCTAAAGAAGCTTTCTTT	CASLPGQPKEAFF
TRBV5-6	TRBJ2-2	NA	NA	TGTGCCAGCAGCTTGGTCTACGGCGCCACCGGGGAGCTGTTTTTT	CASSLVYGATGELFF
TRBV28	TRBJ2-6	NA	NA	TGTGCCAGCCGCCCAGGGGCAGACGGGGCCAACGTCCTGACTTTC	CASRPGADGANVLTF
TRBV2	TRBJ2-1	NA	TRBD2	TGTGCCAGCAGCGCGACTACGGGAGGCTACAATGAGCAGTTCTTC	CASSATTGGYNEQFF
TRBV28	TRBJ1-5	NA	NA	TGTGCCAGCAGTCCCGGGACTACCACCCGACAATATAGCAATCAGCCCCAGCATTTT	CASSPGTTTRQYSNQPQHF
TRBV7-3	TRBJ2-7	NA	NA	TGTGCCAGCAGCTTAGAGGGAGGCACCTACGAGCAGTACTTC	CASSLEGGTYEQYF
TRBV7-2	TRBJ2-3	NA	TRBD2	TGTGCCAGCAGCTTCGGGCTAGCGGGTGATACGCAGTATTTT	CASSFGLAGDTQYF
TRBV6-5	TRBJ2-1	few	TRBD2	TGTGCCAGCAGTTACGAGCGGGATGGTGGTGAGCAGTTCTTC	CASSYERDGGEQFF
TRBV7-9	TRBJ2-2	NA	NA	TGTGCCAGCAGCGCGAGGCTAGGACAGTCCGCCGGGGAGCTGTTTTTT	CASSARLGQSAGELFF
TRBV30	TRBJ1-2	NA	NA	TGTGCCTGGAGACAGGGCAATGACTATGGCTACACCTTC	CAWRQGNDYGYTF
TRBV6-1	TRBJ2-1	NA	NA	TGTGCCAGCACACCGACGGCGTCCTACAATGAGCAGTTCTTC	CASTPTASYNEQFF
TRBV30	TRBJ2-7	NA	NA	TGTGCCTGGAAACCCATGACTCGAGCCTACGAGCAGTACTTC	CAWKPMTRAYEQYF
TRBV9	TRBJ2-5	NA	NA	TGTGCCAGCAGCGCCACGGGGCAATTGGAAACCCAGTACTTC	CASSATGQLETQYF
TRBV28	TRBJ2-7	NA	NA	TGTGCCAGCAGTTCGGTGGACGAGCAGTACTTC	CASSSVDEQYF
TRBV19	TRBJ1-5	NA	TRBD1	TGTGCCAGTAGTATTAAGGGGACAGGGAATCAGCCCCAGCATTTT	CASSIKGTGNQPQHF
TRBV5-1	TRBJ1-2	many	NA	TGCGCCAGCAGCGGGTACGGCTATGGCTACACCTTC	CASSGYGYGYTF
TRBV10-3	TRBJ2-7	NA	TRBD1	TGTGCCATCAGTGAGTCGGGACAGGGCTACTACGAGCAGTACTTC	CAISESGQGYYEQYF
TRBV10-1	TRBJ2-1	NA	NA	TGCGCCAGCAGTGAGTCTTATGGCAATGAGCAGTTCTTC	CASSESYGNEQFF
TRBV27	TRBJ1-3	NA	NA	TGTGCCAGCAGTACGGGGAGCAGGGAAAACACCATATATTTT	CASSTGSRENTIYF
TRBV30	TRBJ1-3	NA	NA	TGTGCCTGGAGTGCGGGTCTCTCGGGGGGAAACACCATATATTTT	CAWSAGLSGGNTIYF
TRBV30	TRBJ1-2	NA	TRBD1	TGTGCCTGGAGTTTGAAGGGGACAGCCATCAGCTACACCTTC	CAWSLKGTAISYTF
TRBV4-1	TRBJ1-1	NA	NA	TGCGCCAGCAGCCAAGTTCCTGGGAACACTGAAGCTTTCTTT	CASSQVPGNTEAFF
TRBV5-1	TRBJ2-2	NA	TRBD2	TGCGCCAGCAGCCTCTCCGGGACTAGCCACACCGGGGAGCTGTTTTTT	CASSLSGTSHTGELFF
TRBV5-1	TRBJ1-2	NA	NA	TGCGCCAGCAGCGCGGGCCAGGGGAATGGCTACACCTTC	CASSAGQGNGYTF
TRBV30	TRBJ1-1	NA	NA	TGTGCCTGGAGTCCGACAAGACAGGTGGTTATGAACACTGAAGCTTTCTTT	CAWSPTRQVVMNTEAFF